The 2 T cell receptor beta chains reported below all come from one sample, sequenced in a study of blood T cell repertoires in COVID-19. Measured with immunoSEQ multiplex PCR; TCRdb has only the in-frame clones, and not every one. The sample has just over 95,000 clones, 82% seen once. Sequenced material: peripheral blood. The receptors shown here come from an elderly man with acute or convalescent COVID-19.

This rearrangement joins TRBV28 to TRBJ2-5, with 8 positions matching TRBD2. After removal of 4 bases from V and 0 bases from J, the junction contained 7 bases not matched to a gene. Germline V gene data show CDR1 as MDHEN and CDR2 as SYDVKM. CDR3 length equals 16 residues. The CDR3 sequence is CASSSGAGEYQETQYF. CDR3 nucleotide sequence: TGTGCCAGCAGTTCCGGAGCGGGAGAGTACCAAGAGACCCAGTACTTC.

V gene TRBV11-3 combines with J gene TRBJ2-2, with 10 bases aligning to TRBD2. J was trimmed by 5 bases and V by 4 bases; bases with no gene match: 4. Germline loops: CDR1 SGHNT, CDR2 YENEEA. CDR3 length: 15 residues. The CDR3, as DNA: TGTGCCAGCAGCTCCCTAGCGGGAGAAACCGGGGAGCTGTTTTTT. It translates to CASSSLAGETGELFF.